This T cell receptor beta chain was profiled in a study of T cell clonality in common variable immunodeficiency. General observations from the study: CVID subjects showed higher TCRbeta clonality than healthy controls. Reportedly, TCR beta sequences from common variable immunodeficiency showed fewer deletions and N-nucleotide insertions.

Clones were sequenced by immunoSEQ multiplex PCR, and TCRdb holds only the in-frame ones, with some missing. The profile covers 25,000 to 35,000 clones, none occurring a single time. Per germline, CDR1 LNHDA and CDR2 SQIVND (reference sequence). This CDR3 region has 15 residues. V trimming: 1 base; J trimming: 2 bases; junction bases outside the gene matches: 2. This clone has ten or more counts. What it binds is unknown. The read finishes 3 residues shy of the CDR3 end, and the germline J gene is used to complete it. Blood came from CVID subjects not ill and not taking immunomodulatory or immunosuppressive medication.

The chain carries TRBV19 and TRBJ2-7; TRBD1 agrees at 10 bases. The TCR was taken from a human donor with common variable immunodeficiency. The sequenced sample was peripheral blood mononuclear cells. The CDR3 loop reads CASSIGDRGPYEQYF. CDR3 bases read: TGTGCCAGTAGTATAGGGGACAGGGGACCCTACGAG.